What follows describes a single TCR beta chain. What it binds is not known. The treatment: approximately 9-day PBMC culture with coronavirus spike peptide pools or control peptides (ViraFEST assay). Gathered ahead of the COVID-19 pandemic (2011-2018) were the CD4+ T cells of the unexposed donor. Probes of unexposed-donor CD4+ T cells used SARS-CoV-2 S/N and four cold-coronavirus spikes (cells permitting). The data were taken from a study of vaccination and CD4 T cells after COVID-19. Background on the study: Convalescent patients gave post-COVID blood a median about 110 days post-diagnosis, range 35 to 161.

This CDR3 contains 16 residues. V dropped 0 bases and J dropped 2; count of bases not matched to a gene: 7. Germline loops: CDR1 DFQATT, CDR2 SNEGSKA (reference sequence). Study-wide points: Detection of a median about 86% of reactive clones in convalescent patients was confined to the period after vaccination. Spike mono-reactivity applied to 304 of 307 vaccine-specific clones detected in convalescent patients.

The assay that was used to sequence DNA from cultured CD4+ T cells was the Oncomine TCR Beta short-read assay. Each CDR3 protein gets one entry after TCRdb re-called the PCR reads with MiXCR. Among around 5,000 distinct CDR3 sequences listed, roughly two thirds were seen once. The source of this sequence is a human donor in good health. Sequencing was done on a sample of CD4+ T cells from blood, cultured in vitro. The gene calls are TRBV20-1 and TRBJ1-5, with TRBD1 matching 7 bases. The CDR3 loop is CSARDQRGLGNQPQHF. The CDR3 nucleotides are TGCAGTGCTAGAGATCAAAGGGGGCTGGGCAATCAGCCCCAGCATTTT.